This TCR beta chain was recovered during a study of T-cell memory formation after mild COVID-19. TCRdb independently ran MiXCR on the 5' RACE reads; one entry per CDR3 protein. The sample has about 430,000 distinct CDR3 sequences; more than 15% are singletons. V gave up 5 bases and J gave up 4 bases, with 14 bases separating them. The CDR3 is made up of 15 amino acids. Germline CDR1 reads SGHVS; CDR2 reads FQNEAQ. Source material: PBMCs or a T cell subset sorted from them (not recorded which). The genes are TRBV7-8 and TRBJ2-2; D is unresolved. The sequence derives from a man between 18 and 35 years old who had mild COVID-19 (a few samples of this study predate the infection). Cell type and time point are not known. The CDR3 region has the DNA TGTGCCAGCAGCCCCACTGGTCAATTCACCGGGGAGCTGTTTTTT. Residues: CASSPTGQFTGELFF.